One sample yielded the 9 T cell receptor beta chains listed below, sequenced in a study of PD-L1 blockade in urothelial cancer. Sequenced by immunoSEQ multiplex PCR; TCRdb stores in-frame clones only, minus some. The table shows approximately 94,000 clones, with roughly 84% occurring only once. Time point in this sample: pretreatment peripheral blood. Sequenced here: PBMCs, sampled around atezolizumab (anti-PD-L1) treatment. Receptors originate from a man in his fifties or sixties with urothelial cancer.

This chain connects TRBV5-1 to TRBJ2-7, with D possibly being TRBD1 (5 bases). Germline assignment: CDR1 SGHRS and CDR2 YFSETQ. Trimming took off 0 bases at V and 1 base at J, with 14 bases between the two ends. This CDR3 has 16 amino acids. CDR3: CASSLGGPGGSYEQYF. The CDR3 DNA sequence: TGCGCCAGCAGCTTGGGGGGCCCAGGTGGATCCTACGAGCAGTACTTC.

This clone has more than one count but fewer than ten. This chain uses TRBV7-3 with TRBJ2-1, with D perhaps TRBD2 (5 bases). CDR1 SGHTA and CDR2 FQGTGA come from the germline V gene. This CDR3 has 16 amino acids. Trimming cost V 5 bases and J 6 bases, with 20 bases left between them. Written as DNA, the CDR3 is TGTGCCAGCAGCCCAGACTCGGAGCGGCCATTCAATGAGCAGTTCTTC. This gives the protein CASSPDSERPFNEQFF.

This rearrangement joins TRBV4-1 to TRBJ1-1; D is undetermined. The CDR3 is 15 amino acids. Trimming stripped 0 bases from V and 4 bases from J, with 12 bases between. CDR1 and CDR2 (germline): MGHRA, YSYEKL. CDR3 amino acids: CASSQDRDPSTEAFF. In DNA form, the CDR3 reads TGCGCCAGCAGCCAAGACCGGGATCCGAGCACTGAAGCTTTCTTT.

The genes are TRBV6-1 and TRBJ1-3; D gene uncertain. V shed 7 bases and J shed 8 bases, with 9 bases lying between them. Germline V gives CDR1 MNHNS, CDR2 SASEGT. The CDR3 spans 11 residues. The CDR3 sequence: CASILHDTIYF. The CDR3 bases are TGTGCCAGCATATTACATGACACCATATATTTT.

This sequence joins TRBV6-6 and TRBJ1-2; D is possibly TRBD1 (6 bases). The CDR3 is made up of 12 amino acids. Germline assignment: CDR1 MNHNY and CDR2 SVGAGI (reference sequence). Deletions cut 6 bases from V and 8 bases from J, with 13 bases between. CDR3 nucleotides: TGTGCCAGCAGATTAACAGGGAACGGCTACACCTTC. Its translation: CASRLTGNGYTF.

DNA for the CDR3: TGTGCCAGCAGCCCCTCGACAGGGAGGATCACAGATACGCAGTATTTT. It specifies CASSPSTGRITDTQYF. This sequence joins TRBV4-2 and TRBJ2-3; weak D call: TRBD1 (7 bases). Germline CDR1 is LGHNA and CDR2 is YNFKEQ. V was cut by 4 bases and J by 2 bases, with 16 bases left in between. The CDR3 covers 16 residues.

This clone was counted once. The chain couples TRBV7-9 to TRBJ2-3, with 10 bases fitting TRBD2. Trimming at V came to 3 bases and at J to 9 bases, leaving 12 bases not matched to a gene. Per germline, CDR1 SEHNR and CDR2 FQNEAQ (reference sequence). CDR3 length: 16 amino acids. The CDR3 sequence: CASSFGASGGAETQYF. CDR3 in DNA: TGTGCCAGCAGCTTTGGGGCCAGCGGGGGGGCCGAGACGCAGTATTTT.

The chain joins TRBV11-3 to TRBJ2-6; D possibly corresponds to TRBD1 (6 bases). Trimming left V 3 bases short and J 1 base short, with 7 bases between. This CDR3 comprises 15 residues. Germline V gives CDR1 SGHNT, CDR2 YENEEA. The CDR3 nucleotides read TGTGCCAGCAGCTTGAGGGGGTCTGGGGCCAACGTCCTGACTTTC. Its translation: CASSLRGSGANVLTF.

The chain joins TRBV5-3 to TRBJ1-5; no clear D gene. TRBV5-3 carries the ORF label, with uncertain function. This CDR3 is 12 amino acids long. V lost 10 bases to trimming and J lost 3 bases, with 11 bases between them. The CDR3 DNA follows: TGTGCCCGGAAACAGCACAATCAGCCCCAGCATTTT. As protein: CARKQHNQPQHF.